Shown below are 20 T cell receptor beta chains from a single sample sequenced in a study of blood T cells in healthy people across ages. Primers used in a second PCR of roughly 7 to 12 cycles were a sample-barcoded 5' primer and a J-beta primer mix. Via MiXCR, TCRdb re-called the 5' RACE reads, giving one row per CDR3 protein. The sample includes about 1.4 million distinct CDR3 sequences, 59% of them seen just once. Sequenced material: blood. These receptors originate from a man between 18 and 35 years old in good health.

The V call is TRBV5-1, the J call TRBJ2-3; 14 bases are a match to TRBD2. V trimming: 0 bases; J trimming: 4 bases; junction bases outside the gene matches: 7. Germline V gene data show CDR1 as SGHRS and CDR2 as YFSETQ. CDR3 length: 18 amino acids. DNA for the CDR3: TGCGCCAGCAGCTTGGCCGGGACTAGCGGGAGTATCGCAGATACGCAGTATTTT. It codes for CASSLAGTSGSIADTQYF.

This clonotype has only one observation. The rearrangement uses TRBV20-1 and TRBJ2-1; 9 bases are a match to TRBD2. Germline V gene sequence: CDR1 DFQATT, CDR2 SNEGSKA (reference sequence). This CDR3 is built from 13 residues. The V segment lost 6 bases and the J segment 7 bases; nucleotides outside the gene matches: 7. The CDR3 region is CSASGLAINEQFF. In nucleotides, the CDR3 is TGCAGTGCGTCGGGACTAGCCATAAATGAGCAGTTCTTC.

The chain is built from TRBV10-3 and TRBJ2-7; tentatively, D is TRBD1 (6 bases). V shed 5 bases and J shed 6 bases, with 20 bases lying between them. Germline-derived CDR1 and CDR2 are ENHRY and SYGVKD. The CDR3 consists of 15 residues. For the CDR3, the DNA is TGTGCCATCAGTTCCTCCGGGACAACCGCTTTCGAGCAGTACTTC. Amino acid sequence: CAISSSGTTAFEQYF.

J is TRBJ2-5 and V is TRBV6-2 or TRBV6-3, with 7 bases matching TRBD1. CDR3 size: 15 residues. V dropped 0 bases and J dropped 2; count of bases not matched to a gene: 3. From germline, CDR1 is MNHEY and CDR2 SVGEGT. The CDR3 loop is CASSYSGQFQETQYF. CDR3 bases: TGTGCCAGCAGTTACTCGGGACAGTTTCAAGAGACCCAGTACTTC.

The J gene is TRBJ2-5, the V gene TRBV27; tentative D call: TRBD2 (6 bases). Germline V gene data show CDR1 as MNHEY and CDR2 as SMNVEV (reference sequence). This CDR3 has 15 amino acids. V gave up 6 bases and J gave up 1 base, with 15 bases separating them. The CDR3 region is CASRGGPNPQETQYF. The CDR3, as DNA: TGTGCCAGCAGGGGGGGACCTAACCCCCAAGAGACCCAGTACTTC.

The chain links TRBV5-6 to TRBJ2-1; D is uncertain. Trimming removed 5 bases from V and 0 bases from J, with 12 bases in between. The CDR3 loop spans 15 amino acids. The V gene's germline CDR1 is SGHDT and CDR2 YYEEEE. CDR3 region: CASRVVLSSYNEQFF. CDR3 DNA sequence: TGTGCCAGCAGGGTAGTCCTAAGCTCCTACAATGAGCAGTTCTTC.

This chain links TRBV25-1 with TRBJ1-1, with 8 bases matching TRBD1. Germline V gene sequence: CDR1 MGHDK, CDR2 SYGVNS. V trimming: 6 bases; J trimming: 0 bases; junction bases outside the gene matches: 6. The CDR3 runs 15 residues. CDR3 loop: CASSHHRGLNTEAFF. The CDR3, as DNA: TGTGCCAGCAGCCATCACAGGGGGTTGAACACTGAAGCTTTCTTT.

The chain uses TRBV20-1 and TRBJ2-2, with a weak D call TRBD2 (5 bases). V lost 4 bases, J lost 3 bases, and 9 bases lay in between. From germline, CDR1 is DFQATT and CDR2 SNEGSKA (reference sequence). This CDR3 contains 13 residues. The CDR3 loop is CSAMRVDTGELFF. The CDR3 DNA reads as TGCAGTGCTATGAGGGTGGACACCGGGGAGCTGTTTTTT.

The V and J genes are TRBV4-1 and TRBJ2-1, with 9 bases aligning to TRBD2. Germline-derived CDR1 and CDR2 are MGHRA and YSYEKL. V shed 0 bases and J 4 bases; nucleotides not matched to a gene: 4. The CDR3 is made up of 16 amino acids. CDR3 coding DNA: TGCGCCAGCAGCCAAGATCGCGGGAGGGGGTACAATGAGCAGTTCTTC. The encoded protein is CASSQDRGRGYNEQFF.

The chain carries TRBV4-1 and TRBJ2-5; 7 bases agree with TRBD2. With 2 bases clipped from V and 5 bases from J, the junction kept 11 bases outside the gene matches. CDR1 is MGHRA, CDR2 YSYEKL, per germline. This CDR3 comprises 16 residues. The CDR3 spells CASSQSRASGQETQYF. The CDR3 DNA is TGCGCCAGCAGCCAATCGCGGGCTAGCGGTCAGGAGACCCAGTACTTC.

The V gene is TRBV2, the J gene TRBJ2-1, with 7 positions matching TRBD2. Unmatched junction bases numbered 11, after V lost 6 bases and J lost 3 bases. Germline loops: CDR1 SNHLY, CDR2 FYNNEI. The CDR3 loop spans 16 amino acids. The DNA for the CDR3 is TGTGCCAGCAGCAACCTAGTTGGCGGGAGCTACAATGAGCAGTTCTTC. Protein product: CASSNLVGGSYNEQFF.

This rearrangement joins TRBV25-1 to TRBJ2-3, with D perhaps TRBD1 or TRBD2 (6 bases each). Trimming removed 6 bases from V and 5 bases from J, with 15 bases in between. Germline CDR1 and CDR2: MGHDK and SYGVNS. The CDR3 contains 14 residues. CDR3 DNA sequence: TGTGCCAGCAGCCCGTGGGGGGCAGGAGATACGCAGTATTTT. This gives the protein CASSPWGAGDTQYF.

This clonotype was seen once. The rearrangement joins TRBV6-5 to TRBJ1-2; 10 positions agree with TRBD1. V dropped 0 bases and J dropped 5; count of bases not matched to a gene: 6. CDR1 and CDR2 (germline): MNHEY, SVGAGI. The CDR3 contains 16 residues. This CDR3 reads CASSYSPGTGDYGYTF. The CDR3 DNA sequence: TGTGCCAGCAGTTACTCCCCCGGGACAGGGGATTATGGCTACACCTTC.

The chain has TRBV7-2 and TRBJ1-4; D perhaps matches TRBD1 (6 bases). Per the germline V gene, CDR1 is SGHTA and CDR2 is FQGNSA. Between the trimmed V and J ends, which lost 4 bases and 8 bases, there was a span of 14 bases. The CDR3 has 14 residues. This CDR3 is CASSSGGLGEKLFF. The CDR3 DNA reads as TGTGCCAGCAGCTCGGGGGGCCTTGGGGAAAAACTGTTTTTT.

V is TRBV20-1 and J is TRBJ2-3; D unresolved. The germline V and J ends were trimmed by 6 bases and 3 bases, with 13 bases remaining between them. Germline assignment: CDR1 DFQATT and CDR2 SNEGSKA (reference sequence). This CDR3 comprises 13 residues. CDR3 sequence reads: CSAPTARTDTQYF. The CDR3 DNA follows: TGCAGTGCACCAACCGCAAGAACAGATACGCAGTATTTT.

The V call is TRBV20-1, the J call TRBJ2-1, with 10 positions matching TRBD2. The V gene's germline CDR1 is DFQATT and CDR2 SNEGSKA (reference sequence). V gave up 0 bases and J gave up 4 bases; unmatched junction bases: 6. The CDR3 sequence is 16 residues long. CDR3 DNA sequence: TGCAGTGCTAGAGATATGAGGGGACTAGCGTACAATGAGCAGTTCTTC. The encoded protein is CSARDMRGLAYNEQFF.

The gene calls are TRBV9 and TRBJ2-3; no clear D. CDR3 length: 15 amino acids. Germline-derived CDR1 and CDR2 are SGDLS and YYNGEE. Between the trimmed V and J ends, which lost 0 bases and 6 bases, there was a span of 14 bases. The CDR3 loop is CASSVGNRPRDTQYF. As DNA, the CDR3 is TGTGCCAGCAGCGTAGGGAACAGACCACGGGATACGCAGTATTTT.

This chain connects TRBV28 to TRBJ2-3; TRBD2 aligns across 8 bases. J gave up 4 bases and V 6 bases, and 12 bases lay outside the gene matches. Per germline, CDR1 MDHEN and CDR2 SYDVKM. The CDR3 runs 16 residues. The CDR3 here is CASSLGRGWSPDTQYF. DNA of the CDR3: TGTGCCAGCAGCCTCGGGAGGGGTTGGAGCCCAGATACGCAGTATTTT.

This clonotype was picked up a small number of times. The genes are TRBV29-1 and TRBJ2-5, with 12 bases lining up with TRBD2. Unmatched junction bases numbered 4, after V lost 5 bases and J lost 0 bases. Looked up from germline, CDR1 is SQVTM and CDR2 is ANQGSEA. This CDR3 is built from 15 residues. In nucleotides, the CDR3 is TGCAGCGTTCAGCTAGCGGGAGGGGACCAAGAGACCCAGTACTTC. Amino acid sequence: CSVQLAGGDQETQYF. Filled out from reference TRBV29-1 and TRBJ2-5, the complete variable domain reads SAVISQKPSRDICQRGTSLTIQCQVDSQVTMMFWYRQQPGQSLTLIATANQGSEATYESGFVIDKFPISRPNLTFSTLTVSNMSPEDSSIYLCSVQLAGGDQETQYFGPGTRLLVL.

V is TRBV27 and J is TRBJ2-7; possibly TRBD1 or TRBD2 for D (5 bases each). Per germline, CDR1 MNHEY and CDR2 SMNVEV (reference sequence). Trimming pared 9 bases from V and 3 bases from J, leaving 15 bases between. CDR3 length: 13 amino acids. CDR3 nucleotides: TGTGCCAGTAAGAATAGGGACGGCTACGAGCAGTACTTC. Translation: CASKNRDGYEQYF.